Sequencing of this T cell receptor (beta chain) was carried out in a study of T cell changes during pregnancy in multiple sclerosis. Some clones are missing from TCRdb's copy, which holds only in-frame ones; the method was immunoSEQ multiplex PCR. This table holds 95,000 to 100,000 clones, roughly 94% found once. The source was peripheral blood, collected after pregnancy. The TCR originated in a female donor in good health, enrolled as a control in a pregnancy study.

The CDR3 is CASSLASGGTQETQYF. CDR3 in DNA: TGCGCCAGCAGCTTGGCTAGCGGGGGGACCCAAGAGACCCAGTACTTC. J is TRBJ2-5 and V is TRBV5-1, with TRBD2 matching 11 bases. V shed 0 bases and J 1 base; nucleotides not matched to a gene: 2. This CDR3 contains 16 residues. Germline values: CDR1 SGHRS, CDR2 YFSETQ.